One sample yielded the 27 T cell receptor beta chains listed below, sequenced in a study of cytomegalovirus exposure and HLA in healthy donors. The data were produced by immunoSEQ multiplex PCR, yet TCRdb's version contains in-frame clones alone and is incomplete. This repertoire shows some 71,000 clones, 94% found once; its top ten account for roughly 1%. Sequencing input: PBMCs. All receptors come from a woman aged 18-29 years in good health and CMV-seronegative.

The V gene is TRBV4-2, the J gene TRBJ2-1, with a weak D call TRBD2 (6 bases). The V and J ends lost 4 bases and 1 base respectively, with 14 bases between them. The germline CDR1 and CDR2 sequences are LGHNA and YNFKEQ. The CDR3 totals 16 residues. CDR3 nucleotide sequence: TGTGCCAGCAGCCCTTACCCCGGGGGTTCCTACAATGAGCAGTTCTTC. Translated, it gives CASSPYPGGSYNEQFF.

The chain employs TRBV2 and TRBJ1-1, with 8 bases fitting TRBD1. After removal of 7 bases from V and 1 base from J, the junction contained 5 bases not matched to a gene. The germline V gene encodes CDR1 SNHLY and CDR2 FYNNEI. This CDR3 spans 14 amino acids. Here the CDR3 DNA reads TGTGCCAGCATCCGACAGGGGAAGAACACTGAAGCTTTCTTT. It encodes CASIRQGKNTEAFF.

The CDR3 sequence: CASRKEAGGRYEQYF. Written as DNA, the CDR3 is TGTGCCAGCAGGAAAGAAGCAGGGGGCCGCTACGAGCAGTACTTC. V gene TRBV5-5 combines with J gene TRBJ2-7, with 8 bases lining up with TRBD1. This CDR3 comprises 15 residues. Losses at the gene ends were 5 bases for V and 3 bases for J; bases not matched to a gene: 10. Germline V gene lookup returns CDR1 SGHKS and CDR2 YYEKEE (reference sequence).

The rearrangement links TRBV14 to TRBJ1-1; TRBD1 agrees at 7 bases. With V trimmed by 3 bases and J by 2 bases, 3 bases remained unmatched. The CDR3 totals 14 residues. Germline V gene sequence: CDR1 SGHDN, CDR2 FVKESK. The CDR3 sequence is CASSHGTVNTEAFF. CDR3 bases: TGTGCCAGCAGCCACGGGACAGTTAACACTGAAGCTTTCTTT.

The DNA for the CDR3 is TGTGCCAGCAGCGACCGACTAGCGGGGGGGCAAGAGACCCAGTACTTC. Protein: CASSDRLAGGQETQYF. The rearrangement joins TRBV9 to TRBJ2-5; 14 nucleotides line up with TRBD2. CDR3 length equals 16 residues. The V gene end was trimmed by 3 bases and the J gene end by 2 bases; junction bases not matched to a gene: 3. Germline assignment: CDR1 SGDLS and CDR2 YYNGEE.

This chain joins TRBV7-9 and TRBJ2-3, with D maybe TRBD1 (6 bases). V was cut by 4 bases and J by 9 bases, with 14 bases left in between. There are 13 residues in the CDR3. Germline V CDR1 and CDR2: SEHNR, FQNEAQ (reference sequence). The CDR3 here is CASSSSTGFTQYF. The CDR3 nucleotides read TGTGCCAGCAGCTCTTCCACAGGGTTCACGCAGTATTTT.

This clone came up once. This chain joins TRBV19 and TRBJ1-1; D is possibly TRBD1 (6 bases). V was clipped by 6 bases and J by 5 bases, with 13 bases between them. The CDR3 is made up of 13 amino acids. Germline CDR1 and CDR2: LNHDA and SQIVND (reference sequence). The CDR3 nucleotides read TGTGCCAGTAGGGGCAGGGGTAGGACTGAAGCTTTCTTT. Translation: CASRGRGRTEAFF.

The CDR3 reads CASSQTPGQSNTGELFF. In DNA form, the CDR3 reads TGCGCCAGCAGCCAGACCCCGGGACAGTCGAACACCGGGGAGCTGTTTTTT. V usage is TRBV4-3 and J usage is TRBJ2-2; 7 bases line up with TRBD1. V gave up 3 bases and J gave up 0 bases; unmatched junction bases: 7. The length of the CDR3 is 17 residues. Germline V gene sequence: CDR1 LGHNA, CDR2 YSLEER.

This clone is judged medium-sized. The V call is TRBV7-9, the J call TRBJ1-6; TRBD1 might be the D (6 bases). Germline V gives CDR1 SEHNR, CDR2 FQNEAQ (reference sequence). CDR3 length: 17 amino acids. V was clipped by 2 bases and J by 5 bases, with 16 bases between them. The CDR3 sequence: CASSLNPRTADNSPLHF. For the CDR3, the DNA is TGTGCCAGCAGCTTAAATCCAAGGACAGCGGATAATTCACCCCTCCACTTT. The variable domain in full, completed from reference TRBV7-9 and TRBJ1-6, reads DTGVSQNPRHKITKRGQNVTFRCDPISEHNRLYWYRQTLGQGPEFLTYFQNEAQLEKSRLLSDRFSAERPKGSFSTLEIQRTEQGDSAMYLCASSLNPRTADNSPLHFGNGTRLTVT.

The CDR3 DNA follows: TGTGCCAGCAGCCGCGATGGGGACAGCTCCTACGAGCAGTACTTC. Its protein is CASSRDGDSSYEQYF. The rearrangement links TRBV6-5 to TRBJ2-7; 7 bases are a match to TRBD1. Per germline, CDR1 MNHEY and CDR2 SVGAGI. With 6 bases clipped from V and 0 bases from J, the junction kept 8 bases outside the gene matches. The CDR3 consists of 15 residues.

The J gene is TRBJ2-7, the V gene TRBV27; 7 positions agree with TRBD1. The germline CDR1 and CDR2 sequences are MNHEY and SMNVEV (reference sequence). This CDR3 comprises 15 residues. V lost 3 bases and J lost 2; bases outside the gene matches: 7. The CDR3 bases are TGTGCCAGCAGTTTTCAGACAGGGCCTCCCTACGAGCAGTACTTC. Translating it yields CASSFQTGPPYEQYF.

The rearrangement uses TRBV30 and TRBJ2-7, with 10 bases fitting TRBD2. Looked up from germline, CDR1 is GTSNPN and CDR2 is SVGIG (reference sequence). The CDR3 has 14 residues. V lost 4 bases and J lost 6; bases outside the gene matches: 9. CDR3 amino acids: CAWTEPGLALEQYF. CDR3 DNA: TGTGCCTGGACTGAACCGGGACTAGCGCTCGAGCAGTACTTC.

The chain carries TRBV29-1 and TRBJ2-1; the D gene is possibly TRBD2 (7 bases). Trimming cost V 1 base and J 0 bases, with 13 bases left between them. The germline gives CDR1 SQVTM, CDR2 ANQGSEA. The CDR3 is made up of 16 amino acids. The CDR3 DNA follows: TGCAGCGTTGAAGCGGGGGGACAAAGCTCCTACAATGAGCAGTTCTTC. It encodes CSVEAGGQSSYNEQFF.

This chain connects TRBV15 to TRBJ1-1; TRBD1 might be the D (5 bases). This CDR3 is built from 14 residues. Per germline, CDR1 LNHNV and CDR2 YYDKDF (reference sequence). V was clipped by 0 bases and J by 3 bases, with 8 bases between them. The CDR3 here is CATSREGADTEAFF. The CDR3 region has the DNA TGTGCCACCAGCAGAGAAGGGGCTGACACTGAAGCTTTCTTT.

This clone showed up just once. The CDR3 bases are TGTGCCAGTAGGATGACAGGGGGCAAAACCGGGGAGCTGTTTTTT. The encoded protein is CASRMTGGKTGELFF. J is TRBJ2-2 and V is TRBV19, with TRBD1 matching 10 bases. Germline V gives CDR1 LNHDA, CDR2 SQIVND (reference sequence). The CDR3 runs 15 residues. With V trimmed by 6 bases and J by 5 bases, 6 bases remained unmatched.

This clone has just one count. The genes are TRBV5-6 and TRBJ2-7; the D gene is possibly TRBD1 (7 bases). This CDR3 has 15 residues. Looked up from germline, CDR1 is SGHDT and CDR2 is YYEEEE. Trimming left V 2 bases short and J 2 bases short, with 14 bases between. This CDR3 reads CASSFWRDSPYEQYF. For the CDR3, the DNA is TGTGCCAGCAGCTTCTGGAGGGACAGCCCCTACGAGCAGTACTTC.

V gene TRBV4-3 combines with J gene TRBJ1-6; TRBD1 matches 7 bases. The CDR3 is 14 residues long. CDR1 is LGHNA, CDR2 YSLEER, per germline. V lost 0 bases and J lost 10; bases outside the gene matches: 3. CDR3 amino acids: CASSQENRGSPLHF. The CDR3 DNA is TGCGCCAGCAGCCAAGAAAACAGGGGCTCACCCCTCCACTTT.

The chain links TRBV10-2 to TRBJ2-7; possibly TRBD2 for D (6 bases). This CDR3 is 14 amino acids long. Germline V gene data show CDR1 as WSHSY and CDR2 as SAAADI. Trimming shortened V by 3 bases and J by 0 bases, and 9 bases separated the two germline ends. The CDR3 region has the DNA TGCGCCAGCAGTGATTACGGGAGCTCCTACGAGCAGTACTTC. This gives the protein CASSDYGSSYEQYF.

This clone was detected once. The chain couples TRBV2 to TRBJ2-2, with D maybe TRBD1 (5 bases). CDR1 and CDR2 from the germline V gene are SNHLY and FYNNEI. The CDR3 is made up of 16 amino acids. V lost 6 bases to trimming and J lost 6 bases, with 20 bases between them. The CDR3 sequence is CASSAEVGIGAGELFF. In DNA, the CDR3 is TGTGCCAGCAGCGCCGAGGTGGGCATAGGGGCCGGGGAGCTGTTTTTT.

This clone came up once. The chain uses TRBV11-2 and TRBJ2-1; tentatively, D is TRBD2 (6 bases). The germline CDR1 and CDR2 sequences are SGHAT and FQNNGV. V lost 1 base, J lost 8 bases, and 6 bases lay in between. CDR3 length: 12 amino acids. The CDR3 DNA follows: TGTGCCAGCAGCTTAGGCGGGGATGAGCAGTTCTTC. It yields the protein CASSLGGDEQFF. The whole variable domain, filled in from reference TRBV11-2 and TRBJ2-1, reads EAGVAQSPRYKIIEKRQSVAFWCNPISGHATLYWYQQILGQGPKLLIQFQNNGVVDDSQLPKDRFSAERLKGVDSTLKIQPAKLEDSAVYLCASSLGGDEQFFGPGTRLTVL.

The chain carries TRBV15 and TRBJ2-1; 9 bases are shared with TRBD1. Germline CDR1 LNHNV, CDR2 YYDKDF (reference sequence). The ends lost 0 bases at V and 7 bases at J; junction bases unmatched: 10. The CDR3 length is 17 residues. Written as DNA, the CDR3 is TGTGCCACCAGCAGAGATAAATTGGGACAGGGAAAGAATGAGCAGTTCTTC. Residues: CATSRDKLGQGKNEQFF.

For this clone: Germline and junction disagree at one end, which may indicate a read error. CDR3 coding DNA: TGTGCCAGCAGCCCAAGCAACCCCCAGGGGGCTTACAGTGAGCAGTTCTTC. It translates to CASSPSNPQGAYSEQFF. The rearrangement uses TRBV7-9 and TRBJ2-1; 8 nucleotides line up with TRBD1. From germline, CDR1 is SEHNR and CDR2 FQNEAQ (reference sequence). The CDR3 sequence is 17 residues long.

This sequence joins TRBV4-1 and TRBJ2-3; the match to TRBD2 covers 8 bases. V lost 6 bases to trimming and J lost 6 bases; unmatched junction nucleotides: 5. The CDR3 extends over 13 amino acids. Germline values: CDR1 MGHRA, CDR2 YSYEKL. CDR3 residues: CASRNSGADTQYF. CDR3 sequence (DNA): TGCGCCAGCAGAAATAGCGGGGCTGATACGCAGTATTTT.

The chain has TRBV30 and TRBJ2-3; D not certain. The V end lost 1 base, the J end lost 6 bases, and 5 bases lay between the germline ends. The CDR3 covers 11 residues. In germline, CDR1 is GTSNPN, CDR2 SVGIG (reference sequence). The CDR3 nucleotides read TGTGCCTGGAGTGGGCCGGATACGCAGTATTTT. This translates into CAWSGPDTQYF.

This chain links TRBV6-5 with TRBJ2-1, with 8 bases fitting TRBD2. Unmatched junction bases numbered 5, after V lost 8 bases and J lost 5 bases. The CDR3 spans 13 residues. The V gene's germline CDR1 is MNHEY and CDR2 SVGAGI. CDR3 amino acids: CASEGSGNNEQFF. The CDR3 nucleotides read TGTGCCAGCGAGGGTAGCGGGAACAATGAGCAGTTCTTC.

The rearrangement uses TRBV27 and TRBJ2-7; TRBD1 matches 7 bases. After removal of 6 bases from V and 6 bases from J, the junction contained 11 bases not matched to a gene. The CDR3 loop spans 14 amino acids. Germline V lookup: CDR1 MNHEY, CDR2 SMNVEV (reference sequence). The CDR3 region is CASRRPGPGGEQYF. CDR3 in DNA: TGTGCCAGCAGGCGCCCTGGTCCAGGGGGCGAGCAGTACTTC.

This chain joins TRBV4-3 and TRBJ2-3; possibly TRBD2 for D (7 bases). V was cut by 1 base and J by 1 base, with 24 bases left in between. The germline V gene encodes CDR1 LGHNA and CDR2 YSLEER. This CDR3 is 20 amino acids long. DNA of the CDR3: TGCGCCAGCAGCCAAGCCTCCTACCCTCCGGGGGGCGTGGGCACAGATACGCAGTATTTT. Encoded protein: CASSQASYPPGGVGTDTQYF.